These 27 T cell receptor beta chains originate from one sample sequenced in a study of regulatory T cells in long-lasting Graves disease. Time point described: newly diagnosed GD, antithyroid drugs for less than 3 months. Isolated PBMC RNA provided the starting material for the TCR library. Library construction for TCR beta used iRepertoire HTBI primers and Arm-PCR of CDR3 regions. TCRdb re-derived calls from the multiplex PCR reads in MiXCR, one entry per CDR3 protein. The data show about 620,000 distinct CDR3 sequences, 16% seen once. The same sample was also studied in work on T cells in Graves' hyperthyroidism and ophthalmopathy.

The material was peripheral blood mononuclear cells (PBMCs), obtained at new diagnosis, from a patient treated with antithyroid drugs. All receptors come from a woman in her thirties with Graves disease.

This clonotype was counted many times. The CDR3 region is CASSSGAVAGVENTQYF. CDR3 coding DNA: TGCGCCAGCAGCTCCGGGGCGGTAGCGGGAGTGGAGAATACGCAGTATTTT. V is TRBV5-1 and J is TRBJ2-3, with 9 bases aligning to TRBD2. The CDR3 loop spans 17 amino acids. Looked up from germline, CDR1 is SGHRS and CDR2 is YFSETQ. V lost 3 bases, J lost 7 bases, and 15 bases stayed unmatched.

This clonotype was counted at least ten times. The chain carries TRBV15 and TRBJ1-5; D is unresolved. The CDR3 has 15 residues. V was shortened by 0 bases and J by 8 bases, with 14 bases between the two germline ends. The germline V gene encodes CDR1 LNHNV and CDR2 YYDKDF (reference sequence). CDR3 protein: CATSRDREGVKPQHF. CDR3 coding DNA: TGTGCCACCAGCAGAGATCGGGAGGGAGTCAAGCCCCAGCATTTT.

There are a few counts of this clonotype. The chain has TRBV7-9 and TRBJ1-2; D is unclear. CDR3 size: 13 residues. Germline CDR1 reads SEHNR; CDR2 reads FQNEAQ (reference sequence). Between the trimmed V and J ends, which lost 0 bases and 7 bases, there was a span of 9 bases. The CDR3: CASSLAEVVGYTF. CDR3 coding DNA: TGTGCCAGCAGCTTAGCCGAAGTGGTTGGCTACACCTTC.

This rearrangement joins TRBV15 to TRBJ1-6; D is undetermined. The CDR3 has 15 residues. Germline CDR1 LNHNV, CDR2 YYDKDF (reference sequence). Trimming took 0 bases from V and 4 from J, leaving 7 bases between them. CDR3 sequence (DNA): TGTGCCACCAGCAGAGATAAACAGTATAATTCACCCCTCCACTTT. This encodes CATSRDKQYNSPLHF.

In this sample, this clonotype turned up a few times. The chain has TRBV12-3 or TRBV12-4 and TRBJ2-1; 7 nucleotides align to TRBD2. Trimming at V came to 6 bases and at J to 4 bases, leaving 6 bases not matched to a gene. The CDR3 consists of 14 residues. The CDR3, as DNA: TGTGCCAGCAGCACAAGCGGGACTTACAATGAGCAGTTCTTC. Translating it yields CASSTSGTYNEQFF.

This clonotype was detected ten times or more. This chain uses TRBV30 with TRBJ1-1, with D perhaps matching TRBD1 (5 bases). V was trimmed by 5 bases and J by 6 bases, leaving 13 bases between them. The germline CDR1 and CDR2 sequences are GTSNPN and SVGIG (reference sequence). The CDR3 length is 12 residues. The CDR3: CAWWGSPAEAFF. The DNA of the CDR3 is TGTGCCTGGTGGGGGTCTCCAGCTGAAGCTTTCTTT.

This clonotype was counted a few times. The V and J genes are TRBV27 and TRBJ2-7; 8 nucleotides match TRBD1. The CDR3 length is 13 residues. The germline V gene encodes CDR1 MNHEY and CDR2 SMNVEV (reference sequence). With 5 bases clipped from V and 2 bases from J, the junction kept 2 bases outside the gene matches. CDR3 region: CASSDRGAYEQYF. In DNA, the CDR3 is TGTGCCAGCAGTGACAGGGGCGCCTACGAGCAGTACTTC.

The chain uses TRBV5-6 and TRBJ1-5; tentatively, D is TRBD1 (6 bases). V dropped 4 bases and J dropped 1 base, with 18 bases sitting between them. The CDR3 is made up of 17 amino acids. CDR1 SGHDT and CDR2 YYEEEE come from the germline V gene. CDR3 sequence: CASSVLGRRGSNQPQHF. In nucleotides, the CDR3 is TGTGCCAGCAGCGTACTAGGACGGAGGGGGAGCAATCAGCCCCAGCATTTT.

This clonotype came up many times. V gene TRBV28 combines with J gene TRBJ1-2; D not resolved. This CDR3 has 12 amino acids. Trimming shortened V by 4 bases and J by 14 bases, and 17 bases separated the two germline ends. Germline CDR1 is MDHEN and CDR2 is SYDVKM. As DNA, the CDR3 is TGTGCCAGCAGTTCCCCCGGGCGCGAGCGAACCTTC. Its translation is CASSSPGRERTF.

The gene calls are TRBV14 and TRBJ2-1; D is undetermined. Germline V gives CDR1 SGHDN, CDR2 FVKESK. The CDR3 runs to 13 residues. Trimming shortened V by 0 bases and J by 7 bases, and 7 bases separated the two germline ends. The CDR3 sequence is CASSQDLTNEQFF. Here the CDR3 DNA reads TGTGCCAGCAGCCAAGATCTGACAAATGAGCAGTTCTTC.

This clonotype was detected only a few times. This sequence joins TRBV7-9 and TRBJ1-2; 7 nucleotides align to TRBD1. Germline lookup yields CDR1 SEHNR and CDR2 FQNEAQ (reference sequence). The CDR3 spans 16 residues. Losses at the gene ends were 4 bases for V and 4 bases for J; bases not matched to a gene: 12. The CDR3 is CASSSEGAHRSYGYTF. The CDR3 nucleotides read TGTGCCAGCAGCTCGGAGGGGGCGCATAGAAGCTATGGCTACACCTTC.

This sequence joins TRBV2 and TRBJ2-1; D call uncertain. Germline-derived CDR1 and CDR2 are SNHLY and FYNNEI. The CDR3 runs 12 residues. The ends were cut back, 2 bases at V and 6 bases at J, with 5 bases in the middle. In DNA form, the CDR3 reads TGTGCCAGCAGTGAAAGGCTCAATGAGCAGTTCTTC. Translated: CASSERLNEQFF.

This clonotype occurred many times. V usage is TRBV7-2 and J usage is TRBJ2-5; no clear D gene. V was cut by 3 bases and J by 2 bases, with 13 bases left in between. The CDR3 is 15 residues long. CDR1 is SGHTA and CDR2 is FQGNSA in the germline V gene. The CDR3 coding sequence is TGTGCCAGCAGCTTCGTGACCGATAGACAAGAGACCCAGTACTTC. It is translated as CASSFVTDRQETQYF.

This clonotype was recorded many times. This chain connects TRBV28 to TRBJ2-7; D is unresolved. This CDR3 comprises 16 residues. V lost 4 bases to trimming and J lost 2 bases, with 18 bases between them. The germline gives CDR1 MDHEN, CDR2 SYDVKM. The DNA of the CDR3 is TGTGCCAGCAGTTCCTATTACGGCTTACCACCCTACGAGCAGTACTTC. Its translation is CASSSYYGLPPYEQYF.

The chain uses TRBV9 and TRBJ2-1; perhaps TRBD2 as D (6 bases). Germline lookup yields CDR1 SGDLS and CDR2 YYNGEE. The CDR3 sequence is 18 residues long. V was shortened by 4 bases and J by 1 base, with 21 bases between the two germline ends. As DNA, the CDR3 is TGTGCCAGCAGCTCACACTTCTCTAGCGAGACTTCCTACAATGAGCAGTTCTTC. This gives the protein CASSSHFSSETSYNEQFF.

This clonotype was counted ten times or more. The chain employs TRBV6-1 and TRBJ2-1; possibly TRBD2 for D (6 bases). The ends were cut back, 8 bases at V and 6 bases at J, with 20 bases in the middle. The germline V gene encodes CDR1 MNHNS and CDR2 SASEGT. CDR3 length: 15 residues. CDR3 sequence reads: CASGWPGTEANEQFF. The CDR3 nucleotides read TGTGCCAGCGGATGGCCCGGGACTGAGGCCAATGAGCAGTTCTTC.

This clonotype showed up many times. The rearrangement links TRBV20-1 to TRBJ1-5, with D hard to call. This CDR3 region has 14 residues. Per germline, CDR1 DFQATT and CDR2 SNEGSKA (reference sequence). Trimming removed 4 bases at V and 4 bases at J, with 14 bases between. The CDR3 reads CSAKDGKGNQPQHF. CDR3 coding DNA: TGCAGTGCTAAGGACGGAAAAGGAAATCAGCCCCAGCATTTT.

V is TRBV7-9 and J is TRBJ1-2; D perhaps matches TRBD1 (5 bases). This CDR3 is built from 15 residues. Germline CDR1 and CDR2: SEHNR and FQNEAQ (reference sequence). V lost 4 bases and J lost 8, with 20 bases in between. CDR3 sequence: CASSSTAMVGVGYTF. For the CDR3, the DNA is TGTGCCAGCAGCTCTACGGCGATGGTGGGGGTCGGCTACACCTTC.

This clonotype came up once. This sequence joins TRBV5-5 and TRBJ2-1; TRBD1 matches at 7 bases. V lost 1 base to trimming and J lost 5 bases; unmatched junction nucleotides: 9. In germline, CDR1 is SGHKS, CDR2 YYEKEE (reference sequence). The CDR3 loop spans 16 amino acids. For the CDR3, the DNA is TGTGCCAGCAGCTTGAATCTAGGGACAGTAGACAATGAGCAGTTCTTC. Its translation is CASSLNLGTVDNEQFF.

V usage is TRBV18 and J usage is TRBJ1-4; tentatively, D is TRBD1 (6 bases). The CDR3 sequence is 15 residues long. V lost 6 bases, J lost 5 bases, and 16 bases lay in between. Germline V gene sequence: CDR1 KGHSH, CDR2 LQKENI. The CDR3 loop is CASSGSTGPNEKLFF. DNA of the CDR3: TGTGCCAGCTCCGGGTCGACAGGTCCGAATGAAAAACTGTTTTTT.

The chain links TRBV29-1 to TRBJ2-7; 11 positions agree with TRBD1. CDR1 and CDR2 from the germline V gene are SQVTM and ANQGSEA. The CDR3 is 16 residues long. After removal of 4 bases from V and 3 bases from J, the junction contained 11 bases not matched to a gene. The CDR3 nucleotides read TGCAGCGTTGGACCTCCGGGACAGGGGGTCGACTACGAGCAGTACTTC. As protein: CSVGPPGQGVDYEQYF.

This clonotype was seen only once. The chain uses TRBV6-1 and TRBJ2-3; TRBD2 agrees at 8 bases. CDR1 and CDR2 (germline): MNHNS, SASEGT. With V trimmed by 4 bases and J by 7 bases, 10 bases remained unmatched. This CDR3 comprises 15 residues. This chain's CDR3 is CASSAIAGTLNTQYF. The CDR3 DNA reads TGTGCCAGCAGTGCAATAGCGGGGACTCTTAATACGCAGTATTTT.

This clonotype was observed at least ten times. The chain combines TRBV2 with TRBJ1-2, with a weak D call TRBD1 (6 bases). From germline, CDR1 is SNHLY and CDR2 FYNNEI. Trimming removed 10 bases at V and 7 bases at J, with 19 bases between. The CDR3 totals 13 residues. CDR3: CATSTGASVGYTF. The DNA of the CDR3 is TGTGCCACCTCAACGGGGGCATCGGTTGGCTACACCTTC.

The chain joins TRBV19 to TRBJ1-6; no clear D. The CDR3 totals 13 residues. CDR1 LNHDA and CDR2 SQIVND come from the germline V gene (reference sequence). V lost 3 bases and J 6 bases, leaving 6 bases between the germline ends. As DNA, the CDR3 is TGTGCCAGTAGTATGGAGTCTAATTCACCCCTCCACTTT. It encodes CASSMESNSPLHF.

Turning to this clonotype: Being one base from a much bigger clone, this may be a read error. This rearrangement joins TRBV11-2 to TRBJ1-1; no reliable D call. This CDR3 comprises 17 residues. Per germline, CDR1 SGHAT and CDR2 FQNNGV. CDR3 coding DNA: TGTGTCAGCAGCTTCTGGACGGAGGGAGAGGGAAGCACTGAAGCTTTCTTT. Translation gives CVSSFWTEGEGSTEAFF.

This clonotype was seen repeatedly, ten times or more. The chain recombines TRBV12-3 or TRBV12-4 with TRBJ2-3, with D hard to call. The V end lost 2 bases, the J end lost 4 bases, and 13 bases lay between the germline ends. This CDR3 region has 15 residues. Here the CDR3 DNA reads TGTGCCAGCAGTTTAAGGCCCGATGGGGCAGATACGCAGTATTTT. Translated, it gives CASSLRPDGADTQYF.

J is TRBJ1-6 and V is TRBV7-3; no clear D gene. Germline CDR1 SGHTA, CDR2 FQGTGA. This CDR3 is built from 13 residues. Deletions cut 2 bases from V and 7 bases from J, with 6 bases between. The CDR3 reads CASSLGVNSPLHF. The CDR3 bases are TGTGCCAGCAGCTTAGGAGTGAATTCACCCCTCCACTTT. Full variable domain (outside the CDR3, taken from reference TRBV7-3 and TRBJ1-6): GAGVSQTPSNKVTEKGKYVELRCDPISGHTALYWYRQSLGQGPEFLIYFQGTGAADDSGLPNDRFFAVRPEGSVSTLKIQRTERGDSAVYLCASSLGVNSPLHFGNGTRLTVT.